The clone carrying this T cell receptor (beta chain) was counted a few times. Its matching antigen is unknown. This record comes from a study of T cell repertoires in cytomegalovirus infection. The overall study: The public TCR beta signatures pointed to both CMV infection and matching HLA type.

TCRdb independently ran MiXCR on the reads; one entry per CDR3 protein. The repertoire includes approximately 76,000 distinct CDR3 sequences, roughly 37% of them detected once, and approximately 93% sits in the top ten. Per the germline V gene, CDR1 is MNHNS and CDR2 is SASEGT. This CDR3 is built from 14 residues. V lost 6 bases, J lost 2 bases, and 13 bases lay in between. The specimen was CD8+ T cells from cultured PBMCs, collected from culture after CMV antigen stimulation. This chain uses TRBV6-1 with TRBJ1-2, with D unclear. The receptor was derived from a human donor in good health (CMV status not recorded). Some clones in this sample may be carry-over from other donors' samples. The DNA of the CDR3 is TGTGCCAGCAGCGAAACCGGGAGGAACTATGGCTACACCTTC. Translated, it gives CASSETGRNYGYTF.